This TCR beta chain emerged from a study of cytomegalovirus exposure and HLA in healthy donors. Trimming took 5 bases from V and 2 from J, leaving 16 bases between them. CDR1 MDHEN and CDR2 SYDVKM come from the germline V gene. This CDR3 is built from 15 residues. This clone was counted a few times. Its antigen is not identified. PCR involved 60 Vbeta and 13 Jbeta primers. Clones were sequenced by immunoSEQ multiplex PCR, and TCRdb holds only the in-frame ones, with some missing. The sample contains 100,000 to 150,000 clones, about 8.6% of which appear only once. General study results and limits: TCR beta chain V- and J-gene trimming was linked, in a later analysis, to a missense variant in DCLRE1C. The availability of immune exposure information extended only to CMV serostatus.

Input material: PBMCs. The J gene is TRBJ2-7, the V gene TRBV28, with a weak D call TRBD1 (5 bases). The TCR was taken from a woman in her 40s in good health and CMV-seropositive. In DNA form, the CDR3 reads TGTGCCAGCAGTCGTACAGGTATTTTACCCTACGAGCAGTACTTC. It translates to CASSRTGILPYEQYF.